The TCR beta chain under discussion was sequenced for a study of blood T cell repertoires in COVID-19. Study processing details: Reference gene primer amplification in the assay estimated nucleated cell counts. Generated by immunoSEQ multiplex PCR, the TCRdb table keeps only in-frame clones and is missing some. V, J and clone size derive from that table, while D and trimming were established from the DNA sequence. The sample has about 210,000 clones; almost 85% are singletons. V lost 7 bases to trimming and J lost 7 bases, with 14 bases between them. The CDR3 runs 13 residues. Source material: peripheral blood. This TCR derives from a woman aged 70-85 years with COVID-19, enrolled during active disease. The rearrangement uses TRBV12-3 or TRBV12-4 and TRBJ1-5; D is uncertain. This CDR3 is CASTYGSEQPQHF. The DNA of the CDR3 is TGTGCCAGCACCTACGGTAGCGAACAGCCCCAGCATTTT.